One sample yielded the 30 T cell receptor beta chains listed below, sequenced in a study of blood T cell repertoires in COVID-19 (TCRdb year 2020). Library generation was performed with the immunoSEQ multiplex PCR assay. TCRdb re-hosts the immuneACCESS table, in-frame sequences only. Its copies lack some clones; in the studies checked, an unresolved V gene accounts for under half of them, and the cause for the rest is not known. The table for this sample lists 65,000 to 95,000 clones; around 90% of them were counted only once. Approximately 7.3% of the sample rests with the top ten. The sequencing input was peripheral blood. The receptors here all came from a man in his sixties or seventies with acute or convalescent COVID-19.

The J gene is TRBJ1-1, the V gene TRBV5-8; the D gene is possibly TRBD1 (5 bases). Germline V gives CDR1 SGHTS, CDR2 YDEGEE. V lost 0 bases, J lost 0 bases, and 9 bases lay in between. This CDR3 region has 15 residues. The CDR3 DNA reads TGTGCCAGCAGCTTGGTGGGCAGGGTGAACACTGAAGCTTTCTTT. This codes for CASSLVGRVNTEAFF.

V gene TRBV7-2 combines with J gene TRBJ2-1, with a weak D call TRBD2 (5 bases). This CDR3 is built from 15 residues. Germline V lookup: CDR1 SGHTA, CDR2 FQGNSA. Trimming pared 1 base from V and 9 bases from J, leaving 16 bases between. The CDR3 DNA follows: TGTGCCAGCAGCTTAGACGGGATTTTAGCAGCTGAGCAGTTCTTC. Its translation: CASSLDGILAAEQFF.

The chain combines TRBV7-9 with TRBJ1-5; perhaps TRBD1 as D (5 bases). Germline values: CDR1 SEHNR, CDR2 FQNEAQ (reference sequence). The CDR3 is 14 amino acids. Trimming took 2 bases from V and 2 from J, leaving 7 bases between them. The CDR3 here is CASSLTGGNQPQHF. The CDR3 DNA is TGTGCCAGCAGCTTAACAGGAGGCAATCAGCCCCAGCATTTT.

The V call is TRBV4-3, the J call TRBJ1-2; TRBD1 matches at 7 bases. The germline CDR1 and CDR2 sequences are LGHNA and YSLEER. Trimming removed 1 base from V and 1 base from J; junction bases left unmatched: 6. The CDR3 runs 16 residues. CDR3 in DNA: TGCGCCAGCAGCCAAGCTAGACAGGGTTTTAACTATGGCTACACCTTC. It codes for CASSQARQGFNYGYTF.

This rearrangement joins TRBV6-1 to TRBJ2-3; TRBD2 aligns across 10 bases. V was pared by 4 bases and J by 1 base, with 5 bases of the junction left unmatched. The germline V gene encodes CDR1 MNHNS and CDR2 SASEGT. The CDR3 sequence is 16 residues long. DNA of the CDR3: TGTGCCAGCAGTGTTACAGCGGGAGGGGGCACAGATACGCAGTATTTT. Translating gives CASSVTAGGGTDTQYF.

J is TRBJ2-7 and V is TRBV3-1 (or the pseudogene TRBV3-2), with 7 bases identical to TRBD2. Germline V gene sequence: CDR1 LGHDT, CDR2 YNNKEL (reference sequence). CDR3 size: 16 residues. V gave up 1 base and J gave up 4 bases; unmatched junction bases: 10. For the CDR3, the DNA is TGTGCCAGCAGCCAAGGTGGGGGGGTGTTTAGGTACGAGCAGTACTTC. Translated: CASSQGGGVFRYEQYF.

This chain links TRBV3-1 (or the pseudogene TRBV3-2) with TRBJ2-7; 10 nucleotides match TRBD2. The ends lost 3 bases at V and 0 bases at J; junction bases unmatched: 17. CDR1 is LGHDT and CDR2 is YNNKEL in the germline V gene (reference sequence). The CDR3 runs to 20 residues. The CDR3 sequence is CASSQRWASVGLARSYEQYF. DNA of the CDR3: TGTGCCAGCAGCCAGAGGTGGGCATCCGTGGGACTAGCGCGCTCCTACGAGCAGTACTTC.

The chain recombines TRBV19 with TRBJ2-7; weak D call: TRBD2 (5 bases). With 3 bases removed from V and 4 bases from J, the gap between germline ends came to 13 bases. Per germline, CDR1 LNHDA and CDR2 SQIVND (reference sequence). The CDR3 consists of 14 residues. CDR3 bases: TGTGCCAGTAGTATGGGTGGGAGCGAATACGAGCAGTACTTC. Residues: CASSMGGSEYEQYF. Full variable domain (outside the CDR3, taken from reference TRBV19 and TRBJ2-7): DGGITQSPKYLFRKEGQNVTLSCEQNLNHDAMYWYRQDPGQGLRLIYYSQIVNDFQKGDIAEGYSVSREKKESFPLTVTSAQKNPTAFYLCASSMGGSEYEQYFGPGTRLTVT.

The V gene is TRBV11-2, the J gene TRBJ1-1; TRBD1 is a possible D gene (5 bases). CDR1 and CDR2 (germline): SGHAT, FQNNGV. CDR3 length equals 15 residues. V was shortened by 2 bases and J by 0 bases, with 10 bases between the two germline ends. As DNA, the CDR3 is TGTGCCAGCAGCTTACAGGGTTTGGTGAACACTGAAGCTTTCTTT. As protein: CASSLQGLVNTEAFF.

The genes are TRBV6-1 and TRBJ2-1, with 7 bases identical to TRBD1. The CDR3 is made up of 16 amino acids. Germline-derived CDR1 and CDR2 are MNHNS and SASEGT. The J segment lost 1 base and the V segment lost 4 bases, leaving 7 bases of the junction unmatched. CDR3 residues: CASSVRTGESYNEQFF. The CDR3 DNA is TGTGCCAGCAGTGTACGGACAGGAGAATCCTACAATGAGCAGTTCTTC.

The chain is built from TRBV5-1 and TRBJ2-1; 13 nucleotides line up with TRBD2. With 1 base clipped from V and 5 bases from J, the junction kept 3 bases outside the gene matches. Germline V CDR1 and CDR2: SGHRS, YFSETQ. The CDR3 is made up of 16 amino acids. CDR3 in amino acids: CASSLLTSGRNNEQFF. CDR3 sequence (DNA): TGCGCCAGCAGCTTGCTGACTAGCGGGAGGAACAATGAGCAGTTCTTC.

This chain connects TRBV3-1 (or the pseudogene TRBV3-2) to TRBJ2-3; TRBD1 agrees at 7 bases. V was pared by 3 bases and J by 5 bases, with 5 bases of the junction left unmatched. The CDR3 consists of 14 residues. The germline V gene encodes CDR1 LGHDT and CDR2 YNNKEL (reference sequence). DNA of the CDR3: TGTGCCAGCAGCCATGGGACAGCGATAGATACGCAGTATTTT. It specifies CASSHGTAIDTQYF.

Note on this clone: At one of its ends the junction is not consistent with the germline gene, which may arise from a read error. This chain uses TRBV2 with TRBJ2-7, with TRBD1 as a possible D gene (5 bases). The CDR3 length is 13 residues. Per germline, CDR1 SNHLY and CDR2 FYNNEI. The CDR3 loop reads CASSRVGQGRPEF. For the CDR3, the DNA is TGTGCCAGCAGCCGAGTGGGGCAGGGAAGACCGGAATTC.

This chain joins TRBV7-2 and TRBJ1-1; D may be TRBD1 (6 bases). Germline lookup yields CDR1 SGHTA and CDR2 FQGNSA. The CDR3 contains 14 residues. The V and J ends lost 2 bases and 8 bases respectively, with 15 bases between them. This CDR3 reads CASSLNGRTGEAFF. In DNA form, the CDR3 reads TGTGCCAGCAGCTTAAATGGCAGAACAGGGGAAGCTTTCTTT.

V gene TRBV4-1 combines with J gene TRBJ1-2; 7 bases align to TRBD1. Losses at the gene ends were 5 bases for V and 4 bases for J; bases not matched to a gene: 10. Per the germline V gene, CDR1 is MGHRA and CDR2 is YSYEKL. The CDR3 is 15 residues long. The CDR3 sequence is CASSVGGQQFYGYTF. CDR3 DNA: TGCGCCAGCAGCGTTGGGGGACAGCAATTCTATGGCTACACCTTC.

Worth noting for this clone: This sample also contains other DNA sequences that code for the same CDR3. The DNA of the CDR3 is TGTGCCAGCAGCTTGAACAGGGGGAATGAAAAACTGTTTTTT. Its translation: CASSLNRGNEKLFF. The rearrangement links TRBV11-2 to TRBJ1-4, with 8 bases lining up with TRBD1. The ends lost 3 bases at V and 5 bases at J; junction bases unmatched: 2. CDR3 size: 14 residues. Germline assignment: CDR1 SGHAT and CDR2 FQNNGV.

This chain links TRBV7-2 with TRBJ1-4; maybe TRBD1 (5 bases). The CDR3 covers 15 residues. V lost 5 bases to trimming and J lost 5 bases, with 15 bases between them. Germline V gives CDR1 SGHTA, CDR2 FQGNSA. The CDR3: CASSPRDGPNEKLFF. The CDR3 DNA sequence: TGTGCCAGCAGCCCGCGGGACGGACCAAATGAAAAACTGTTTTTT.

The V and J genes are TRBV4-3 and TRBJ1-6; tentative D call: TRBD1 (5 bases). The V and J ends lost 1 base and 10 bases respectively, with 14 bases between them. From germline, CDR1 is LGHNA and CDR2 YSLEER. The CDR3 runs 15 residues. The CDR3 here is CASSQAPGSQSPLHF. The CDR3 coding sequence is TGCGCCAGCAGCCAAGCCCCAGGGTCGCAATCACCCCTCCACTTT.

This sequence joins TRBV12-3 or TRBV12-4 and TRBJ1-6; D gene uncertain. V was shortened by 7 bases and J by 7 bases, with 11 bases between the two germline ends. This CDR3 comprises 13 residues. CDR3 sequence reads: CASNRAGNSPLHF. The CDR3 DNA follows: TGTGCCAGCAACCGGGCGGGGAATTCACCCCTCCACTTT.

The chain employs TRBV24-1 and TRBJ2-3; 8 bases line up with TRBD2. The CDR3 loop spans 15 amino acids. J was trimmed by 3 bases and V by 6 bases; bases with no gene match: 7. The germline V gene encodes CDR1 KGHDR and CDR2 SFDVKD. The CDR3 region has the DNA TGTGCCACCAGTCCTGAAGCGGGAGTTACAGATACGCAGTATTTT. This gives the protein CATSPEAGVTDTQYF.

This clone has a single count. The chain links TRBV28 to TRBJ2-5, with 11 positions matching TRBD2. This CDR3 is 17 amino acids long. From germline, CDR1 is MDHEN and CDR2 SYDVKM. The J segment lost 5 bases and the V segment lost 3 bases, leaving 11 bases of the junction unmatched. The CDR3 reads CASSFAHPSGGMETQYF. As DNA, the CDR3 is TGTGCCAGCAGTTTTGCACACCCTAGCGGGGGGATGGAGACCCAGTACTTC. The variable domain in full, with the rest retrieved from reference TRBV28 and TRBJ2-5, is DVKVTQSSRYLVKRTGEKVFLECVQDMDHENMFWYRQDPGLGLRLIYFSYDVKMKEKGDIPEGYSVSREKKERFSLILESASTNQTSMYLCASSFAHPSGGMETQYFGPGTRLLVL.

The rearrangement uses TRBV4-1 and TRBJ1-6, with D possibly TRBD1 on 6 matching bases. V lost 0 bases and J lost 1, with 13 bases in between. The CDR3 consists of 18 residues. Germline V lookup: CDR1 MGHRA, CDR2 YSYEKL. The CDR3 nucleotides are TGCGCCAGCAGCCAAGATCGGGGGGCTAGGTCCTATAATTCACCCCTCCACTTT. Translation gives CASSQDRGARSYNSPLHF.

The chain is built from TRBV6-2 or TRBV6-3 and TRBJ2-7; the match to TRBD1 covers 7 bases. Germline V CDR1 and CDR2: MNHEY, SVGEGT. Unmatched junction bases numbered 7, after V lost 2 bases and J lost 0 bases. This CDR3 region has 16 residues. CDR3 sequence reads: CASSYPGTANSYEQYF. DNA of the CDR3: TGTGCCAGCAGTTACCCAGGGACAGCGAACTCCTACGAGCAGTACTTC.

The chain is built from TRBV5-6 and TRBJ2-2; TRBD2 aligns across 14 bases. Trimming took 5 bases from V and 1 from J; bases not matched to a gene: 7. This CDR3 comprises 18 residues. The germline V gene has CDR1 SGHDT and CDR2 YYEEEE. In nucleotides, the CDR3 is TGTGCCAGCAGACTGATGGGACTAGCGGGGGAGAACACCGGGGAGCTGTTTTTT. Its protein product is CASRLMGLAGENTGELFF.

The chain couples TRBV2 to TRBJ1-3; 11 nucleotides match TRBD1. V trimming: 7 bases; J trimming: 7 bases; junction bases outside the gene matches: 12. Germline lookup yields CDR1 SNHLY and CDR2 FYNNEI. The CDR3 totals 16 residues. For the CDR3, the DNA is TGTGCCAGCAACTCGGAAGGGACAGGGGGAGGTAACACCATATATTTT. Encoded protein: CASNSEGTGGGNTIYF. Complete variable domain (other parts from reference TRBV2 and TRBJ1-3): EPEVTQTPSHQVTQMGQEVILRCVPISNHLYFYWYRQILGQKVEFLVSFYNNEISEKSEIFDDQFSVERPDGSNFTLKIRSTKLEDSAMYFCASNSEGTGGGNTIYFGEGSWLTVV.

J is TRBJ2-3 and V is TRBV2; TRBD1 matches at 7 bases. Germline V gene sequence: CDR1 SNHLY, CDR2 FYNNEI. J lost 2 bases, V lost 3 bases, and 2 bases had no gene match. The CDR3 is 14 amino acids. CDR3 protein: CASSEGQITDTQYF. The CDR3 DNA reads TGTGCCAGCAGTGAGGGACAGATCACAGATACGCAGTATTTT.

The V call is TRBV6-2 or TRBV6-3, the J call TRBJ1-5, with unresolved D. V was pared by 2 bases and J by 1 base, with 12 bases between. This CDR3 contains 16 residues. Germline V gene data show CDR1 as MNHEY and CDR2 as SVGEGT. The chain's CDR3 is CASSYRGLLSNQPQHF. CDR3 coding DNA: TGTGCCAGCAGTTACAGAGGGCTACTAAGCAATCAGCCCCAGCATTTT.

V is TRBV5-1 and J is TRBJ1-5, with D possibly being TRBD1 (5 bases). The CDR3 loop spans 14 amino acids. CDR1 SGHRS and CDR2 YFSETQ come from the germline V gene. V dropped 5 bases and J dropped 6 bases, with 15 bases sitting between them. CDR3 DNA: TGCGCCAGCAGTCCTGACAGAGATGGTCAGCCCCAGCATTTT. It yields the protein CASSPDRDGQPQHF.

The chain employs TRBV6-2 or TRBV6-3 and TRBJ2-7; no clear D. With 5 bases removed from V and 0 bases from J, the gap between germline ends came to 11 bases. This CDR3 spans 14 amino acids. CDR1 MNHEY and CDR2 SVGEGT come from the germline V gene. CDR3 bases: TGTGCCAGCAGTCCCATTGAGAGCTCCTACGAGCAGTACTTC. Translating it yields CASSPIESSYEQYF.

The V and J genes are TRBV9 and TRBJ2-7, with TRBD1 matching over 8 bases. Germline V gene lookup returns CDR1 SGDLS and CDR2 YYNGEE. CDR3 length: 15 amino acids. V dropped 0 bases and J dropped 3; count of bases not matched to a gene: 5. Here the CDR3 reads CASSVGGTGRYEQYF. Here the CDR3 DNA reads TGTGCCAGCAGCGTAGGCGGGACAGGACGCTACGAGCAGTACTTC.